Listed below are T cell receptor beta chains from one sample, sequenced in a study of cytomegalovirus exposure and HLA in healthy donors. TCRdb's copy holds only in-frame clones and misses some; the assay was immunoSEQ multiplex PCR. The table shows 85,000 to 100,000 clones, with more than 65% occurring only once. Input material: PBMCs. These receptors were obtained from a human donor in good health. Each CDR3 is given with its conserved first and last residue. Part of the rows lack a size; the others show once, few, many or a class for expanded clones.

v_call: TRBV19
clone_size: -
cdr3_aa: CASSIGTGNTGELFF

v_call: TRBV2
clone_size: -
cdr3_aa: CASSEANRAHTDTQYF

v_call: TRBV29-1
clone_size: -
cdr3_aa: CSVNSGLAQLEFF

v_call: TRBV7-2
clone_size: -
cdr3_aa: CASGQGAKGYTF

v_call: TRBV6-6
clone_size: once
cdr3_aa: CASSGLARTDEQYF

v_call: TRBV14
clone_size: -
cdr3_aa: CASSQDRTIQYF

v_call: TRBV5-4
clone_size: few
cdr3_aa: CASSLPQGNDIQYF

v_call: TRBV18
clone_size: -
cdr3_aa: CASSPAGVSLQYF

v_call: TRBV30
clone_size: -
cdr3_aa: CAWGTGGVYGYTF

v_call: TRBV5-5
clone_size: -
cdr3_aa: CASSSGTEYTGELFF

v_call: TRBV6-1
clone_size: -
cdr3_aa: CASIGGSSYNEQFF

v_call: TRBV19
clone_size: -
cdr3_aa: CASSPQGANEKLFF

v_call: TRBV4-2
clone_size: -
cdr3_aa: CASSQSGTGEYTEAFF

v_call: TRBV27
clone_size: -
cdr3_aa: CASNPWGDTGSRSVEFF

v_call: TRBV6-5
clone_size: -
cdr3_aa: CASSKLDITSEAFF

v_call: TRBV12-5
clone_size: -
cdr3_aa: CASGPGYGWSFF

v_call: TRBV4-2
clone_size: -
cdr3_aa: CASSQGLGTSGGDEQFF

v_call: TRBV25-1
clone_size: few
cdr3_aa: CASSELTGDKNIQYF

v_call: TRBV10-3
clone_size: -
cdr3_aa: CAISENRPNTEAFF

v_call: TRBV5-6
clone_size: -
cdr3_aa: CASSLAGGRTGGTEQPQHF

v_call: TRBV6-6
clone_size: -
cdr3_aa: CASSGTAYSNQPQHF

v_call: TRBV13
clone_size: -
cdr3_aa: CASSTTGFNEQFF

v_call: TRBV4-3
clone_size: many
cdr3_aa: CASSQTSGYEQYF

v_call: TRBV2
clone_size: few
cdr3_aa: CASRNATGRAETQYF

v_call: TRBV6-1
clone_size: -
cdr3_aa: CASSEKRDRASGNTIYF

v_call: TRBV7-7
clone_size: -
cdr3_aa: CASSLGGTSSETQYF

v_call: TRBV18
clone_size: once
cdr3_aa: CASSSQGINALNGYTF

v_call: TRBV5-1
clone_size: -
cdr3_aa: CASSLRLEEKLFF

v_call: TRBV27
clone_size: -
cdr3_aa: CASSLSYRGLVPPHYEQYF

v_call: TRBV2
clone_size: -
cdr3_aa: CARGGSGPYEQYF

v_call: TRBV2
clone_size: -
cdr3_aa: CASSAGGLGTSNQPQHF

v_call: TRBV29-1
clone_size: -
cdr3_aa: CSVRPGGVGEQFF

v_call: TRBV27
clone_size: -
cdr3_aa: CASSSRTGYNEQFF

v_call: TRBV7-7
clone_size: -
cdr3_aa: CASSPGLNTEAFF

v_call: TRBV10-3
clone_size: -
cdr3_aa: CAISLDGTGANVLTF

v_call: TRBV2
clone_size: -
cdr3_aa: CASSVTGGEGNTIYF

v_call: TRBV5-1
clone_size: -
cdr3_aa: CASRLASSEFQETQYF

v_call: TRBV7-9
clone_size: -
cdr3_aa: CSSSLRQAYGYTF

v_call: TRBV7-9
clone_size: -
cdr3_aa: CASSQGLAGEKETQYF

v_call: TRBV4-1
clone_size: few
cdr3_aa: CASSQGLNYGYTF

v_call: TRBV15
clone_size: few
cdr3_aa: CATSKIQGATEAFF